Shown below are 24 T cell receptor beta chains from a single sample sequenced in a study of T-cell reconstitution after alpha-beta-depleted transplantation in children. This sample's TCRbeta library carried unique molecular identifier barcodes. MiXCR was run by TCRdb on the PCR reads, yielding one entry per CDR3 protein. The data hold hundreds of thousands of distinct CDR3 sequences, with 10% to 15% observed a single time. Sequencing used PBMCs, mostly from graft donor cells, obtained 360 days after TCRalphabeta/CD19-depleted stem cell transplant. Source of these receptors: a male patient younger than 18 who had a stem cell transplant for acute myeloid leukemia, so the T cells may come from the graft donor.

This clonotype was seen a few times. The J gene is TRBJ2-2, the V gene TRBV6-5; TRBD1 matches 8 bases. Germline assignment: CDR1 MNHEY and CDR2 SVGAGI. CDR3 length equals 17 residues. The J segment lost 3 bases and the V segment lost 4 bases, leaving 10 bases of the junction unmatched. CDR3 loop: CASSSYQGALDTGELFF. For the CDR3, the DNA is TGTGCCAGCAGTTCGTACCAGGGGGCTCTGGACACCGGGGAGCTGTTTTTT.

The chain uses TRBV7-6 and TRBJ2-1, with 11 bases matching TRBD2. J gave up 6 bases and V 5 bases, and 9 bases lay outside the gene matches. CDR1 is SGHVS and CDR2 is FNYEAQ in the germline V gene. The CDR3 length is 16 residues. In DNA form, the CDR3 reads TGTGCCAGCAGCCTTTTCTTAGCGGGAGGGGGCAATGAGCAGTTCTTC. Amino acids: CASSLFLAGGGNEQFF.

This clonotype has ten or more counts. This chain uses TRBV7-9 with TRBJ2-3; 12 nucleotides agree with TRBD2. The germline V gene has CDR1 SEHNR and CDR2 FQNEAQ (reference sequence). Unmatched junction bases numbered 12, after V lost 5 bases and J lost 6 bases. The length of the CDR3 is 17 residues. CDR3 region: CASSPRSSGRAVDTQYF. In DNA, the CDR3 is TGTGCCAGCAGCCCGCGGTCTAGCGGGAGGGCCGTGGATACGCAGTATTTT.

The chain is built from TRBV20-1 and TRBJ2-5; perhaps TRBD1 as D (6 bases). CDR1 and CDR2 (germline): DFQATT, SNEGSKA (reference sequence). The CDR3 is 15 amino acids. Trimming shortened V by 3 bases and J by 7 bases, and 21 bases separated the two germline ends. CDR3 amino acids: CSASPHLGTTWTQYF. In DNA, the CDR3 is TGCAGTGCTAGTCCCCACCTCGGGACAACGTGGACCCAGTACTTC.

Only a few counts were recorded for this clonotype. V usage is TRBV12-3 or TRBV12-4 and J usage is TRBJ2-7; 7 bases map to TRBD1. CDR3 size: 14 residues. V shed 3 bases and J 6 bases; nucleotides not matched to a gene: 8. In DNA form, the CDR3 reads TGTGCCAGCAGTTTGCGACAGGGCGGGTCCGAGCAGTACTTC. It encodes CASSLRQGGSEQYF.

In this sample, this clonotype turned up a few times. The chain has TRBV4-3 and TRBJ2-7; D is ambiguous. Germline CDR1 is LGHNA and CDR2 is YSLEER. Trimming pared 0 bases from V and 5 bases from J, leaving 17 bases between. This CDR3 is 16 amino acids long. The CDR3 sequence is CASSQEIADVYDEQYF. In DNA form, the CDR3 reads TGCGCCAGCAGCCAAGAAATCGCGGACGTCTACGACGAGCAGTACTTC.

The DNA for the CDR3 is TGTGCCAGCAGCCAAGGCCCCGGACAGGGGGTCGGCGGGATTCCCAGCTCCTACAATGAGCAGTTCTTC. Its translation is CASSQGPGQGVGGIPSSYNEQFF. V usage is TRBV4-2 and J usage is TRBJ2-1, with 10 bases lining up with TRBD1. The CDR3 totals 23 residues. The ends lost 1 base at V and 0 bases at J; junction bases unmatched: 21. CDR1 and CDR2 (germline): LGHNA, YNFKEQ.

The V and J genes are TRBV10-2 and TRBJ1-1, with D uncertain. The CDR3 spans 12 residues. Germline CDR1 is WSHSY and CDR2 is SAAADI. The germline V and J ends were trimmed by 6 bases and 10 bases, with 15 bases remaining between them. The CDR3 DNA is TGCGCCAGCAGCGAGAAAAGGGTCGGAGCTTTCTTT. It translates to CASSEKRVGAFF.

In this sample, this clonotype turned up a few times. The chain combines TRBV28 with TRBJ2-7, with D unresolved. Germline V lookup: CDR1 MDHEN, CDR2 SYDVKM. The V gene lost 7 bases and the J gene lost 0 bases, with 10 bases spanning the gap. The CDR3 has 13 residues. The CDR3 loop reads CASNPDASYEQYF. CDR3 nucleotides: TGTGCCAGCAATCCGGACGCCTCCTACGAGCAGTACTTC.

This rearrangement joins TRBV19 to TRBJ2-6; 9 bases map to TRBD1. The CDR3 totals 19 residues. V lost 5 bases to trimming and J lost 4 bases; unmatched junction nucleotides: 15. Germline V lookup: CDR1 LNHDA, CDR2 SQIVND (reference sequence). The CDR3 is CASSWLPGTGSVGANVLTF. In nucleotides, the CDR3 is TGTGCCAGTAGTTGGTTACCCGGGACAGGGTCTGTGGGGGCCAACGTCCTGACTTTC. Using reference TRBV19 and TRBJ2-6 for the parts outside the CDR3, the full variable domain is DGGITQSPKYLFRKEGQNVTLSCEQNLNHDAMYWYRQDPGQGLRLIYYSQIVNDFQKGDIAEGYSVSREKKESFPLTVTSAQKNPTAFYLCASSWLPGTGSVGANVLTFGAGSRLTVL.

This clonotype was seen more than once but under ten times. The rearrangement links TRBV7-2 to TRBJ2-3; D possibly corresponds to TRBD1 (6 bases). Per the germline V gene, CDR1 is SGHTA and CDR2 is FQGNSA. This CDR3 is built from 15 residues. The germline V and J ends were trimmed by 6 bases and 6 bases, with 19 bases remaining between them. The CDR3 sequence is CASRGWAGVSDTQYF. DNA for the CDR3: TGTGCCAGCAGGGGTTGGGCAGGGGTATCCGATACGCAGTATTTT.

The chain employs TRBV19 and TRBJ2-1; the match to TRBD2 covers 12 bases. J lost 8 bases, V lost 6 bases, and 8 bases had no gene match. The length of the CDR3 is 15 residues. The germline gives CDR1 LNHDA, CDR2 SQIVND (reference sequence). The CDR3 nucleotides are TGTGCCAGTAGGTCTCTAGCGGGAGGGCCTTATGAGCAGTTCTTC. Translated: CASRSLAGGPYEQFF.

This clonotype was seen more than once but under ten times. The rearrangement joins TRBV24-1 to TRBJ2-7; D is undetermined. From germline, CDR1 is KGHDR and CDR2 SFDVKD. With 0 bases removed from V and 3 bases from J, the gap between germline ends came to 20 bases. This CDR3 comprises 18 residues. The chain's CDR3 is CATSDLPLSLGSHYEQYF. CDR3 bases: TGTGCCACCAGTGATTTGCCGCTAAGTCTTGGCAGCCACTACGAGCAGTACTTC.

This clonotype has just a few counts. The chain joins TRBV11-1 to TRBJ2-1; 10 bases match TRBD2. Trimming took 3 bases from V and 6 from J; bases not matched to a gene: 14. The CDR3 consists of 18 residues. CDR1 and CDR2 from the germline V gene are SGHAT and FQDESV (reference sequence). This CDR3 is CASSFPRELPSGSNEQFF. CDR3 DNA: TGTGCCAGCAGCTTTCCGCGCGAACTCCCTAGCGGGAGCAATGAGCAGTTCTTC.

The V call is TRBV5-1, the J call TRBJ1-1; D gene ambiguous. The V gene's germline CDR1 is SGHRS and CDR2 YFSETQ. The CDR3 runs 12 residues. V was shortened by 7 bases and J by 4 bases, with 11 bases between the two germline ends. The CDR3 DNA reads TGCGCCAGCCGGAATCTAGGCACTGAAGCTTTCTTT. Translation: CASRNLGTEAFF. Using reference TRBV5-1 and TRBJ1-1 for the parts outside the CDR3, the full variable domain is KAGVTQTPRYLIKTRGQQVTLSCSPISGHRSVSWYQQTPGQGLQFLFEYFSETQRNKGNFPGRFSGRQFSNSRSEMNVSTLELGDSALYLCASRNLGTEAFFGQGTRLTVV.

This clonotype was seen a few times. The chain couples TRBV6-1 to TRBJ2-7; D might be TRBD1 or TRBD2, each matching 5 bases. The CDR3 totals 13 residues. V gave up 4 bases and J gave up 6 bases, with 13 bases separating them. Germline V gene data show CDR1 as MNHNS and CDR2 as SASEGT. The CDR3 sequence: CASSAPGPVEQYF. The DNA of the CDR3 is TGTGCCAGCAGTGCCCCGGGGCCGGTCGAGCAGTACTTC.

The chain links TRBV20-1 to TRBJ2-3; 11 bases fit TRBD2. The germline V gene has CDR1 DFQATT and CDR2 SNEGSKA (reference sequence). The CDR3 spans 15 residues. Trimming took 4 bases from V and 2 from J; bases not matched to a gene: 5. The CDR3 region has the DNA TGCAGTGCTACCCTACTAGCGGGAGCCACAGATACGCAGTATTTT. Amino acids: CSATLLAGATDTQYF.

As DNA, the CDR3 is TGTGCCAGCAGTATCCTGACAGGTCACACAGATACGCAGTATTTT. Translation gives CASSILTGHTDTQYF. The chain has TRBV27 and TRBJ2-3, with D tentatively TRBD1 (6 bases). Germline CDR1 reads MNHEY; CDR2 reads SMNVEV (reference sequence). Trimming shortened V by 5 bases and J by 2 bases, and 14 bases separated the two germline ends. The CDR3 is 15 amino acids.

This clonotype was detected only a few times. The chain couples TRBV29-1 to TRBJ2-4; 9 positions agree with TRBD1. Looked up from germline, CDR1 is SQVTM and CDR2 is ANQGSEA. V lost 6 bases to trimming and J lost 6 bases; unmatched junction nucleotides: 9. CDR3 size: 14 residues. The CDR3 DNA sequence: TGCAGCGTCCAAACCGGGACAGGGAGAAACATTCAGTACTTC. Protein sequence: CSVQTGTGRNIQYF.

This clonotype has more than one count but fewer than ten. V is TRBV6-5 and J is TRBJ2-5; 7 bases are shared with TRBD1. Germline CDR1 is MNHEY and CDR2 is SVGAGI. CDR3 size: 14 residues. V dropped 4 bases and J dropped 5; count of bases not matched to a gene: 7. CDR3 sequence: CASSSPPQGETQYF. In nucleotides, the CDR3 is TGTGCCAGCAGTTCGCCTCCACAGGGGGAGACCCAGTACTTC.

This rearrangement joins TRBV3-1 to TRBJ2-7; 10 bases are a match to TRBD2. Germline V CDR1 and CDR2: LGHDT, YNNKEL (reference sequence). This CDR3 comprises 17 residues. After removal of 0 bases from V and 2 bases from J, the junction contained 7 bases not matched to a gene. In DNA form, the CDR3 reads TGTGCCAGCAGCCAAGATCTGGGAGCGGGAGGGCCCTACGAGCAGTACTTC. Translation: CASSQDLGAGGPYEQYF.

This clonotype appeared a few times. The chain uses TRBV4-2 and TRBJ2-1; TRBD2 is a possible D gene (6 bases). CDR1 and CDR2 (germline): LGHNA, YNFKEQ. The CDR3 totals 16 residues. V was pared by 2 bases and J by 5 bases, with 16 bases between. This CDR3 is CASSQSRLGVDNEQFF. CDR3 nucleotides: TGTGCCAGCAGCCAATCGAGACTAGGAGTAGACAATGAGCAGTTCTTC.

The V gene is TRBV6-5, the J gene TRBJ2-7; possibly TRBD2 for D (6 bases). The germline V gene encodes CDR1 MNHEY and CDR2 SVGAGI. V was trimmed by 2 bases and J by 7 bases, leaving 18 bases between them. The CDR3 has 15 amino acids. CDR3 region: CASSYDTAGMGEQYF. The CDR3 DNA is TGTGCCAGCAGTTACGACACGGCGGGGATGGGGGAGCAGTACTTC.

This clonotype occurred many times. The chain combines TRBV27 with TRBJ2-1; D is possibly TRBD2 (6 bases). The CDR3 consists of 15 residues. In germline, CDR1 is MNHEY, CDR2 SMNVEV (reference sequence). The V gene lost 4 bases and the J gene lost 5 bases, with 15 bases spanning the gap. The CDR3 coding sequence is TGTGCCAGCAGTTCAACCGGGACTTACAACAATGAGCAGTTCTTC. Protein product: CASSSTGTYNNEQFF.